This TCR beta chain was obtained from a study of blood T cell repertoires in COVID-19. In the study overall: The samples span acute and convalescent COVID-19 from the United States, Italy and Spain. In each case, the material was cDNA or gDNA derived from T cells, B-cell-depleted T cells, or PBMCs.

In the original analysis: The authors estimated nucleated cell counts from reference gene primer amplification. Clones were read by immunoSEQ multiplex PCR, and TCRdb kept only the in-frame ones, dropping some. V, J and clone size are taken as reported in that table, and D and trimming were inferred from the DNA itself. In the table there are roughly 59,000 clones, around 83% of which are singletons. Sample: peripheral blood. The TCR was taken from a woman aged 80 or older with acute or convalescent COVID-19.

The CDR3: CASRLGQRRRSGANVLTF. In nucleotides, the CDR3 is TGTGCCAGCAGGCTGGGACAGAGAAGACGATCTGGGGCCAACGTCCTGACTTTC. The gene calls are TRBV7-9 and TRBJ2-6; TRBD1 matches at 7 bases. Germline-derived CDR1 and CDR2 are SEHNR and FQNEAQ (reference sequence). V lost 6 bases, J lost 1 base, and 12 bases stayed unmatched. This CDR3 is 18 amino acids long.